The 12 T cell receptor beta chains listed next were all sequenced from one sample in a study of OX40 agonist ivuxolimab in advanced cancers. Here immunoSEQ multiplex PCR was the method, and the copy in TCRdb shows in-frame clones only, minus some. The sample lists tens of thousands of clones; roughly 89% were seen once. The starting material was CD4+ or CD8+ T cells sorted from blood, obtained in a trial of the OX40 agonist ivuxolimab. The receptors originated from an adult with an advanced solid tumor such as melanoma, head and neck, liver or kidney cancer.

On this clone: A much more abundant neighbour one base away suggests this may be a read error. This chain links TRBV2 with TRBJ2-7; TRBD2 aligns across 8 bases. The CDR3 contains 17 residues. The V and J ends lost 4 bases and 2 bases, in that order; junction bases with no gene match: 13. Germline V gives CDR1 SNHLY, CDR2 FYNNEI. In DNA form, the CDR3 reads TGTGCCAGCAGTGTGGGGGGGGGCGGGAGGCCTGCCTACGAGCAGTACTTC. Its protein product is CASSVGGGGRPAYEQYF. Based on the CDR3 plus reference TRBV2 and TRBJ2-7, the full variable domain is EPEVTQTPSHQVTQMGQEVILRCVPISNHLYFYWYRQILGQKVEFLVSFYNNEISEKSEIFDDQFSVERPDGSNFTLKIRSTKLEDSAMYFCASSVGGGGRPAYEQYFGPGTRLTVT.

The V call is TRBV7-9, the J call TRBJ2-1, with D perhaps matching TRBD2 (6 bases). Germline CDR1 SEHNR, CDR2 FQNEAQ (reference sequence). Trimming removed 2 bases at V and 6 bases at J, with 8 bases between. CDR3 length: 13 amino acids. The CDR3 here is CASSLTSTNEQFF. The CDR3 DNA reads TGTGCCAGCAGCTTAACTAGCACCAATGAGCAGTTCTTC.

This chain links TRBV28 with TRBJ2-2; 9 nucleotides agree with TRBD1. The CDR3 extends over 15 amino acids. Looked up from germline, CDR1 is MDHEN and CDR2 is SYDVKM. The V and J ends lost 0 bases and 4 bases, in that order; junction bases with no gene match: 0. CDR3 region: CASSLWDRGTGELFF. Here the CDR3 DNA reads TGTGCCAGCAGTTTATGGGACAGGGGCACCGGGGAGCTGTTTTTT.

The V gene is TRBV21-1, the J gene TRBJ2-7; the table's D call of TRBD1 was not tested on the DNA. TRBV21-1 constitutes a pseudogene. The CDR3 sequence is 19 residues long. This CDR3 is CASSNNGGTGKASSYEQYF. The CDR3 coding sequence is TGTGCCAGCAGCAACAACGGTGGGACAGGGAAGGCTAGCTCCTACGAGCAGTACTTC.

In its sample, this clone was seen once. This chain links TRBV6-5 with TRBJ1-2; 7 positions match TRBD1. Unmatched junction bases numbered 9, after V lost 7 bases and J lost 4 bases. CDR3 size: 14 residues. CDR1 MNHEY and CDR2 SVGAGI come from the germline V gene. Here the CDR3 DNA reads TGTGCCAGCACCCAGACAGGGTTTACCTATGGCTACACCTTC. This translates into CASTQTGFTYGYTF.

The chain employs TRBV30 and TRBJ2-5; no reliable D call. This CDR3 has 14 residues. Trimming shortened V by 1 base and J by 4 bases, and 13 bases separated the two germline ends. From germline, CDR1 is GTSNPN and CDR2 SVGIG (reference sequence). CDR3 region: CAWSALRPGETQYF. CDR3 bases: TGTGCCTGGAGTGCCCTTCGGCCTGGAGAGACCCAGTACTTC.

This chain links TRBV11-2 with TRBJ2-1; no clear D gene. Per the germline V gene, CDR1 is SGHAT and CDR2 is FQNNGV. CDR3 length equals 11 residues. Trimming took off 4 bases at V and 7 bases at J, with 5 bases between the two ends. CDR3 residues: CASSSQNEQFF. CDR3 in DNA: TGTGCCAGCAGCTCCCAAAATGAGCAGTTCTTC.

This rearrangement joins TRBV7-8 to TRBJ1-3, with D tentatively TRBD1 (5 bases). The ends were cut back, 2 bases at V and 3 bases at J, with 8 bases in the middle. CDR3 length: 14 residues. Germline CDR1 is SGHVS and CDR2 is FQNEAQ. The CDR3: CASSLRRDGNTIYF. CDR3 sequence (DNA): TGTGCCAGCAGCTTACGCAGGGATGGAAACACCATATATTTT.

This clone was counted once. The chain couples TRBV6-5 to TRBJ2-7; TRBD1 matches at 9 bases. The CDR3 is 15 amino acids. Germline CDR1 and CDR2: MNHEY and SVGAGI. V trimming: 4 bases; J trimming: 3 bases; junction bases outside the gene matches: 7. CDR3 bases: TGTGCCAGCAGTTCAACCGGGACAGGGTTCTACGAGCAGTACTTC. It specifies CASSSTGTGFYEQYF.

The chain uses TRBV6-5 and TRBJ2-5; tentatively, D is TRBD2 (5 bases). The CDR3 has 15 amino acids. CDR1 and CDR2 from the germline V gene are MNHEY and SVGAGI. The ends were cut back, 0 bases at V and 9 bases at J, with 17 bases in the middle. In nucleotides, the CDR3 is TGTGCCAGCAGTTACTCGACGACCTCCGGGGTGGCCCAGTACTTC. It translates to CASSYSTTSGVAQYF.

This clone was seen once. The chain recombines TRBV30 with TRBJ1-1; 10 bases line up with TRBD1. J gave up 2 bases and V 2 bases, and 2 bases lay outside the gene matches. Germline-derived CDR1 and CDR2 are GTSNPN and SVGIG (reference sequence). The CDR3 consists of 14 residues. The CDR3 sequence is CAWSQTGGNTEAFF. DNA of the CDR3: TGTGCCTGGAGTCAGACAGGGGGCAACACTGAAGCTTTCTTT.

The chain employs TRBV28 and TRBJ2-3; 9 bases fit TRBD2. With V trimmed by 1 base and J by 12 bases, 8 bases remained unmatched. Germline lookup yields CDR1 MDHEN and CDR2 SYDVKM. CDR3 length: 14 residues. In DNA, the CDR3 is TGTGCCAGCAGTTTATATTCTAGCGGGACTCCACAGTATTTT. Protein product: CASSLYSSGTPQYF.